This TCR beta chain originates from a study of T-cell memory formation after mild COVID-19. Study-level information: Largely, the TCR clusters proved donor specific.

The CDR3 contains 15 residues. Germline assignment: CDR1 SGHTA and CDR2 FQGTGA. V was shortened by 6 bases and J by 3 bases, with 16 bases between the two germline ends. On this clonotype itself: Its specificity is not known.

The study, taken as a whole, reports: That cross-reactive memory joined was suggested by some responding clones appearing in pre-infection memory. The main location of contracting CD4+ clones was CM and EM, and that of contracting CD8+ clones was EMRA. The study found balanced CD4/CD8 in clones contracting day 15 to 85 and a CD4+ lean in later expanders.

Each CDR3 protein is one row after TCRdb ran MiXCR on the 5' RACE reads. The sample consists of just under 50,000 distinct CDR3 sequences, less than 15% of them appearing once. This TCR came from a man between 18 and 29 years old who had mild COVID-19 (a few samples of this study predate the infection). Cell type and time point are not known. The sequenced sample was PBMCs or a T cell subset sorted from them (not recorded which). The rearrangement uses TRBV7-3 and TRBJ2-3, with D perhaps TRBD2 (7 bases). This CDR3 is CASRRTGTTTDTQYF. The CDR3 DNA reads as TGTGCCAGCAGAAGAACAGGGACTACTACAGATACGCAGTATTTT.